This entry describes one T cell receptor (beta chain). These data belong to a study of T cells after somatic rescue of genetic block. Libraries were prepared by immunoSEQ multiplex PCR; TCRdb keeps only in-frame clonotypes and omits some of them. The sample holds approximately 100,000 clones, 75% to 90% seen once. V was shortened by 5 bases and J by 5 bases, with 14 bases between the two germline ends. Per germline, CDR1 SGHNT and CDR2 YENEEA. The CDR3 is 14 amino acids. The gene calls are TRBV11-3 and TRBJ2-3, with D possibly being TRBD2 (5 bases). The clonotype was recovered from a woman between 18 and 29 years old. The sequenced sample was peripheral blood mononuclear cells (PBMCs). The CDR3 loop is CASSPGSSGDTQYF. The CDR3 nucleotides are TGTGCCAGCAGCCCTGGGAGTTCCGGAGATACGCAGTATTTT.